What follows describes a single T cell receptor beta chain. Its target is unknown. Synthetic templates analogous to TCR were spiked into all PCRs individually. The assay was immunoSEQ multiplex PCR, and TCRdb's table has in-frame clones only and misses some. This sample has about 30,000 clones, with 89% found just once. The sample comes from a study of PD-L1 blockade in urothelial cancer. The overall study: Males with bladder-origin urothelial cancer made up about nine tenths of the roughly 29 patients. The researchers analyzed blood 3 weeks (second dose) and 6 weeks after treatment start. Study-wide results and caveats: Clonality of blood TCR below the median before treatment predicted better survival.

The germline V gene has CDR1 LNHDA and CDR2 SQIVND (reference sequence). The V end lost 3 bases, the J end lost 4 bases, and 15 bases lay between the germline ends. This CDR3 spans 16 amino acids. Time point denoted: peripheral blood 6 weeks after treatment start. This sequence originates from an elderly man with urothelial cancer. The J gene is TRBJ1-4, the V gene TRBV19; no definite D call. The sequences come from PBMCs, collected around atezolizumab (anti-PD-L1) treatment. The chain's CDR3 is CASSILLRRGNEKLFF. In DNA, the CDR3 is TGTGCCAGTAGTATCCTGTTGCGACGGGGTAATGAAAAACTGTTTTTT.